The TCR beta chain described here comes from a study of shared clonotypes between healthy human individuals. Whole-study results and caveats: Genetic and exposure-history diversity was limited by the small donor number.

Sequencing used immunoSEQ multiplex PCR; TCRdb keeps in-frame clones, though not all of them. The data show around 500,000 clones, with 70% to 80% seen just once and 12% held by the top ten. As regards this clone: Antigen unknown.

The trim removed 7 bases at V and 4 bases at J, leaving 6 bases unmatched. From germline, CDR1 is SQVTM and CDR2 ANQGSEA. The CDR3 runs to 12 residues. This chain uses TRBV29-1 with TRBJ1-1, with 7 nucleotides matching TRBD1. The sequence was collected from a woman in her thirties or forties in good health. Some clones in this sample may be carry-over from other donors' samples. The specimen was PBMCs. Here the CDR3 DNA reads TGCAGCGCCCAGGGGGGGGGCACTGAAGCTTTCTTT. It yields the protein CSAQGGGTEAFF.